These T cell receptor beta chains were read from a single sample in a study of T cell responses to AZD1222 COVID-19 vaccine. Only in-frame clones appear in the TCRdb table, and some are missing; sequencing was by immunoSEQ multiplex PCR. The data hold 120,000 or so clones, with around 89% observed a single time. The sequencing used peripheral blood, collected 28 days after the second AZD1222 dose. All receptors come from an adult who received the AZD1222 COVID-19 vaccine. Both conserved end residues are part of each CDR3. D genes are given only for firm matches.

J: TRBJ2-1
D: NA
V: TRBV28
DNA: TGTGCCAGCAGCCCAGGCGACAGGCCATACAATGAGCAGTTCTTC
CDR3: CASSPGDRPYNEQFF

J: TRBJ1-2
D: NA
V: TRBV19
DNA: TGTGCCAGTAGCCTGACAGAGGGCTATGGCTACACCTTC
CDR3: CASSLTEGYGYTF

J: TRBJ1-1
D: TRBD1
V: TRBV27
DNA: TGTGCCAGCAGTGTCTTGCCGGGACAGGGGAACACTGAAGCTTTCTTT
CDR3: CASSVLPGQGNTEAFF

J: TRBJ1-3
D: NA
V: TRBV30
DNA: TGTGCCTGGAGTGTTCCGGGCAGGGATCTAAACACCATATATTTT
CDR3: CAWSVPGRDLNTIYF

J: TRBJ1-1
D: NA
V: TRBV11-2
DNA: TGTGCCAGCAGCCCGTTGGGACGGAGGGAAGCTTTCTTT
CDR3: CASSPLGRREAFF

J: TRBJ2-7
D: TRBD2
V: TRBV2
DNA: TGTGCCACCCGCCTGGGGGGGAAAAACGAGCAGTACTTC
CDR3: CATRLGGKNEQYF

J: TRBJ1-1
D: NA
V: TRBV19
DNA: TGTGCCAGTAGTATTCTGTCCAGGGGCCGGTTGAACACTGAAGCTTTCTTT
CDR3: CASSILSRGRLNTEAFF

J: TRBJ1-2
D: NA
V: TRBV6-5
DNA: TGTGCCAGCACTTCCAGTAGTTCAGGTGGCTACACCTTC
CDR3: CASTSSSSGGYTF

J: TRBJ1-6
D: NA
V: TRBV27
DNA: TGTGCCAGCAGTTTATCGATAAGCAGGTCCAATTCACCCCTCCACTTT
CDR3: CASSLSISRSNSPLHF

J: TRBJ2-7
D: NA
V: TRBV7-2
DNA: TGTGCCAGCAGCCGGGACCCCGGGTACGAGCAGTACTTC
CDR3: CASSRDPGYEQYF

J: TRBJ1-6
D: NA
V: TRBV5-1
DNA: TGCGCCAGCAGCTTGATCAGGGACTCCTATAATTCACCCCTCCACTTT
CDR3: CASSLIRDSYNSPLHF